The 14 T cell receptor beta chains below were found in one sample sequenced in a study of memory CD4+ T cells and cytomegalovirus serostatus. The sort gate was single viable CD3+CD4+CD8-CD45RO+ cells for memory CD4+ T cells. The repertoire was sequenced with immunoSEQ multiplex PCR; TCRdb's copy has only in-frame clones and lacks some. The data show tens of thousands of clones, with roughly 80% seen just once and approximately 0.8% held by the top ten. Material for sequencing was memory CD4+ T cells from blood. Every receptor here comes from an adult in good health and CMV-seronegative.

The chain employs TRBV6-1 and TRBJ2-7; tentative D call: TRBD1 (5 bases). CDR1 is MNHNS and CDR2 is SASEGT in the germline V gene. The ends were cut back, 6 bases at V and 4 bases at J, with 19 bases in the middle. The CDR3 contains 15 residues. The chain's CDR3 is CASRKGATSGYEQYF. CDR3 in DNA: TGTGCCAGCAGAAAGGGCGCGACGTCAGGGTACGAGCAGTACTTC.

This clone was observed a handful of times. This chain connects TRBV4-1 to TRBJ1-4; maybe TRBD1 (6 bases). Germline V gives CDR1 MGHRA, CDR2 YSYEKL. V lost 0 bases to trimming and J lost 8 bases, with 13 bases between them. This CDR3 is 15 amino acids long. In nucleotides, the CDR3 is TGCGCCAGCAGCCAAGATCCGGGGGCGGGGGAAAAACTGTTTTTT. This encodes CASSQDPGAGEKLFF.

This clone was observed a few times. This chain connects TRBV10-3 to TRBJ1-2; weak D call: TRBD1 (6 bases). The germline CDR1 and CDR2 sequences are ENHRY and SYGVKD. This CDR3 has 14 amino acids. V was cut by 0 bases and J by 6 bases, with 11 bases left in between. The CDR3 DNA reads TGTGCCATCAGTGAGTCCCGGGACACCCATGGCTACACCTTC. Its translation: CAISESRDTHGYTF.

The rearrangement uses TRBV5-8 and TRBJ2-2; 7 bases map to TRBD1. Trimming removed 3 bases from V and 6 bases from J; junction bases left unmatched: 2. CDR3 length: 13 amino acids. Germline CDR1 reads SGHTS; CDR2 reads YDEGEE. CDR3 region: CASSSTGAGELFF. The DNA for the CDR3 is TGTGCCAGCAGCTCAACAGGGGCCGGGGAGCTGTTTTTT.

This clone was counted a single time. The V and J genes are TRBV6-1 and TRBJ2-7; D call uncertain. Germline V gene sequence: CDR1 MNHNS, CDR2 SASEGT. The CDR3 is 12 amino acids. Deletions cut 1 base from V and 3 bases from J, with 4 bases between. The CDR3 loop is CASSEVGYEQYF. Here the CDR3 DNA reads TGTGCCAGCAGTGAAGTCGGCTACGAGCAGTACTTC.

The chain uses TRBV6-1 and TRBJ2-7, with 12 bases lining up with TRBD1. This CDR3 has 15 residues. V was pared by 7 bases and J by 3 bases, with 7 bases of the junction left unmatched. Germline V lookup: CDR1 MNHNS, CDR2 SASEGT. The CDR3 reads CASTTGTGGIYEQYF. The CDR3 DNA is TGTGCCAGCACCACCGGGACAGGGGGCATCTACGAGCAGTACTTC.

The chain uses TRBV21-1 and TRBJ2-3; the table's D gene call, TRBD1, was not cross checked with the DNA. TRBV21-1 constitutes a pseudogene. The CDR3 spans 16 residues. CDR3 amino acids: CASSKRNTGDTDTQYF. The CDR3 DNA reads TGTGCCAGCAGCAAAAGGAATACAGGGGACACAGATACGCAGTATTTT.

The chain employs TRBV7-9 and TRBJ2-3; D gene uncertain. Between the trimmed V and J ends, which lost 4 bases and 4 bases, there was a span of 9 bases. The CDR3 covers 13 residues. Germline V gene lookup returns CDR1 SEHNR and CDR2 FQNEAQ (reference sequence). In DNA form, the CDR3 reads TGTGCCAGCAGCTGGGTGGGCGCAGATACGCAGTATTTT. Amino acids: CASSWVGADTQYF.

The sample holds one count of this clone. V gene TRBV7-9 combines with J gene TRBJ1-2; D gene ambiguous. CDR3 size: 13 residues. Trimming pared 5 bases from V and 8 bases from J, leaving 15 bases between. The germline CDR1 and CDR2 sequences are SEHNR and FQNEAQ (reference sequence). CDR3 protein: CASSPPAGEGYTF. Written as DNA, the CDR3 is TGTGCCAGCAGCCCCCCAGCGGGAGAGGGCTACACCTTC.

The chain is built from TRBV27 and TRBJ1-1; the D gene is possibly TRBD1 (5 bases). There are 11 residues in the CDR3. Germline CDR1 MNHEY, CDR2 SMNVEV (reference sequence). Trimming left V 5 bases short and J 11 bases short, with 12 bases between. In DNA, the CDR3 is TGTGCCAGCAGTGCCCAGGGATCGGCTTTCTTT. Translated: CASSAQGSAFF.

The chain combines TRBV29-1 with TRBJ1-1; no firm D call. Deletions cut 1 base from V and 11 bases from J, with 2 bases between. The CDR3 loop spans 8 amino acids. Germline-derived CDR1 and CDR2 are SQVTM and ANQGSEA. This CDR3 reads CSVEGAFF. CDR3 DNA: TGCAGCGTTGAAGGGGCTTTCTTT.

The chain employs TRBV5-1 and TRBJ2-1, with TRBD2 identical over 8 bases. Germline assignment: CDR1 SGHRS and CDR2 YFSETQ. The trim removed 0 bases at V and 0 bases at J, leaving 2 bases unmatched. CDR3 length equals 16 residues. Here the CDR3 reads CASSLGTSSSYNEQFF. DNA for the CDR3: TGCGCCAGCAGCTTGGGGACTAGCAGCTCCTACAATGAGCAGTTCTTC.

The chain uses TRBV28 and TRBJ2-7; D is unresolved. Germline V gives CDR1 MDHEN, CDR2 SYDVKM. CDR3 size: 14 residues. V gave up 1 base and J gave up 2 bases, with 9 bases separating them. The CDR3 coding sequence is TGTGCCAGCAGTTTATACACAGTCGCCTACGAGCAGTACTTC. Residues: CASSLYTVAYEQYF.

CDR3 loop: CASSQVPRGIGETQYF. DNA of the CDR3: TGCGCCAGCAGCCAAGTCCCGAGGGGGATCGGGGAGACCCAGTACTTC. The chain combines TRBV4-1 with TRBJ2-5; tentative D call: TRBD1 (6 bases). The CDR3 runs 16 residues. Per the germline V gene, CDR1 is MGHRA and CDR2 is YSYEKL. V shed 1 base and J shed 5 bases, with 17 bases lying between them.